This T cell receptor beta chain was captured in a study of blood T cell repertoires in COVID-19. Clinical history as reported by participants underpinned cohort assignment. Generated by immunoSEQ multiplex PCR, the TCRdb table keeps only in-frame clones and is missing some. This sample has fewer than 600,000 clones, with 88% found just once. The sequencing sample was made of PBMCs or T cells enriched from blood (not recorded which). The receptor was derived from a woman aged 40 to 50 who had recovered from COVID-19.

In nucleotides, the CDR3 is TGTGCCAGCAGCCCCCGGGGAGGGTTCGGCTACACCTTC. Protein: CASSPRGGFGYTF. This chain uses TRBV6-2 or TRBV6-3 with TRBJ1-2; D remains unclear. Trimming shortened V by 6 bases and J by 8 bases, and 16 bases separated the two germline ends. The germline V gene has CDR1 MNHEY and CDR2 SVGEGT. This CDR3 is 13 amino acids long.